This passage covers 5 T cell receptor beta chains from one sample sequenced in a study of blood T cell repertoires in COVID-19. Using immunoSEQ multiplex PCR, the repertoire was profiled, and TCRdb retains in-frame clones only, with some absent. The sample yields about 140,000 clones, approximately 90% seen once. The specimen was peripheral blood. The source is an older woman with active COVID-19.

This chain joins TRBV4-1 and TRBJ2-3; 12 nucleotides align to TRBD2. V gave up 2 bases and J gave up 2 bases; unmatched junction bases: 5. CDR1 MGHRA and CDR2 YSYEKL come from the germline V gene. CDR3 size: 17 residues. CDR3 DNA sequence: TGCGCCAGCAGCCAAACGACTAGCGGGAGAACCACAGATACGCAGTATTTT. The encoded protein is CASSQTTSGRTTDTQYF.

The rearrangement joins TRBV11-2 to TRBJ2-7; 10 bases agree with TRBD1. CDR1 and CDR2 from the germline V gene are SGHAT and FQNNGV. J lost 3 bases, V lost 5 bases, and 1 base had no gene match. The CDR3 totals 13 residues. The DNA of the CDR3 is TGTGCCAGCAGCGGGACAGGGGTCTACGAGCAGTACTTC. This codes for CASSGTGVYEQYF.

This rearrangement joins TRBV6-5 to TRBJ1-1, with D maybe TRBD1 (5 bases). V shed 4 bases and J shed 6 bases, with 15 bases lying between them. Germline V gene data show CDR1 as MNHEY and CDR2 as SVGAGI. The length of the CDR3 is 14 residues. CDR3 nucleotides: TGTGCCAGCAGTTGGACACCCCAGAGTCCTGAAGCTTTCTTT. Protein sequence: CASSWTPQSPEAFF.

CDR3 protein: CASRAFHYEQYF. CDR3 nucleotides: TGTGCCAGCAGGGCCTTCCACTACGAGCAGTACTTC. This rearrangement joins TRBV2 to TRBJ2-7; no clear D. Germline values: CDR1 SNHLY, CDR2 FYNNEI. V gave up 6 bases and J gave up 3 bases, with 9 bases separating them. CDR3 length: 12 amino acids.

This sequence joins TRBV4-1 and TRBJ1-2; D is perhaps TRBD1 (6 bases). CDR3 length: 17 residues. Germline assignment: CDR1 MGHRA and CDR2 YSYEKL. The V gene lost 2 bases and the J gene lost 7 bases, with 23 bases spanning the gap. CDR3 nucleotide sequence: TGCGCCAGCAGCCAACAACCGGGCGGACAGACATTGGGTGGCTACACCTTC. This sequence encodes CASSQQPGGQTLGGYTF.